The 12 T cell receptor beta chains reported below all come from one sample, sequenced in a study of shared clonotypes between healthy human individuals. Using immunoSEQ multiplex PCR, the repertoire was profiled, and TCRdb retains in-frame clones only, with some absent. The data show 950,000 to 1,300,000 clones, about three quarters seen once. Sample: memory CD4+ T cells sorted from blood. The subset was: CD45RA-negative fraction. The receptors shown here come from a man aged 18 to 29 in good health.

The CDR3 is CASSFTPDLTQYF. The CDR3 nucleotides read TGTGCCAGCAGCTTCACGCCAGACCTGACCCAGTACTTC. V usage is TRBV7-9 and J usage is TRBJ2-5, with D uncertain. V was pared by 3 bases and J by 7 bases, with 12 bases between. CDR3 length equals 13 residues. The V gene's germline CDR1 is SEHNR and CDR2 FQNEAQ (reference sequence).

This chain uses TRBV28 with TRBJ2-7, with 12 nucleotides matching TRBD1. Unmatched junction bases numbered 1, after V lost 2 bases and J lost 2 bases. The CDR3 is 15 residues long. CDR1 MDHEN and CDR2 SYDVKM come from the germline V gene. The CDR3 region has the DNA TGTGCCAGCAGTTTAGGGACAGGGGGCACCTACGAGCAGTACTTC. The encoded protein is CASSLGTGGTYEQYF.

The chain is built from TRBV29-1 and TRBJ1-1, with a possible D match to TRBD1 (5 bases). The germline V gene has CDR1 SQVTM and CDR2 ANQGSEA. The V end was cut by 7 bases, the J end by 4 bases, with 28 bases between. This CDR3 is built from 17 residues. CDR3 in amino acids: CSAPGGRGSVGFTEAFF. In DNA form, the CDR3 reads TGCAGCGCCCCTGGGGGGAGGGGCAGTGTAGGTTTCACTGAAGCTTTCTTT.

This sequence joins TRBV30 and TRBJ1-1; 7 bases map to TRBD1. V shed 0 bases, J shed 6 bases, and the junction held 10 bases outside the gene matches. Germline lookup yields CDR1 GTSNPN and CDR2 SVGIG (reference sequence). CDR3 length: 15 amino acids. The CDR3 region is CAWSVTSTGTAEAFF. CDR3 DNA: TGTGCCTGGAGTGTCACTTCGACAGGGACGGCTGAAGCTTTCTTT.

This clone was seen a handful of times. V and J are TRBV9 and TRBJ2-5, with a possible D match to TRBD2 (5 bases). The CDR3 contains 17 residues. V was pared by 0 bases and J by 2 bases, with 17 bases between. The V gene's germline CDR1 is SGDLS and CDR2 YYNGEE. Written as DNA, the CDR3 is TGTGCCAGCAGCGTAGGGACGAAGGCGGGTTCGCAAGAGACCCAGTACTTC. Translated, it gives CASSVGTKAGSQETQYF.

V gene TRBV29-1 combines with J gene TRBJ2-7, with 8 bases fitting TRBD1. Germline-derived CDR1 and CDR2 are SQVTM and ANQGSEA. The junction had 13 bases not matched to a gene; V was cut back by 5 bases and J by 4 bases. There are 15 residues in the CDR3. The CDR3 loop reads CSVQISPGQAYEQYF. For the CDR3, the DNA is TGCAGCGTTCAGATATCACCGGGACAGGCGTACGAGCAGTACTTC.

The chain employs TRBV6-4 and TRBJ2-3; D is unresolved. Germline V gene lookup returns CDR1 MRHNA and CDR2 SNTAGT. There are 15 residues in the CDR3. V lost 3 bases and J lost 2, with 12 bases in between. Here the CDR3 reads CASSEGLSYTDTQYF. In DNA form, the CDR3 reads TGTGCCAGCAGTGAAGGGCTTTCCTACACAGATACGCAGTATTTT.

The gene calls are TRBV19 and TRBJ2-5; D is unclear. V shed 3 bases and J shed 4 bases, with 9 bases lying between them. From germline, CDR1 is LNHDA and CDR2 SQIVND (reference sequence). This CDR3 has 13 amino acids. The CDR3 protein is CASSMSQLETQYF. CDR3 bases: TGTGCCAGTAGTATGAGTCAGCTAGAGACCCAGTACTTC.

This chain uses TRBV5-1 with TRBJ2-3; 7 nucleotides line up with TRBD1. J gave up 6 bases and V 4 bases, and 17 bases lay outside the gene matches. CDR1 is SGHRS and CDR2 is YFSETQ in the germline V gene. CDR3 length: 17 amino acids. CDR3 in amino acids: CASSTGQAERSADTQYF. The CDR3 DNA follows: TGCGCCAGCAGCACAGGACAGGCCGAAAGGTCTGCGGATACGCAGTATTTT.

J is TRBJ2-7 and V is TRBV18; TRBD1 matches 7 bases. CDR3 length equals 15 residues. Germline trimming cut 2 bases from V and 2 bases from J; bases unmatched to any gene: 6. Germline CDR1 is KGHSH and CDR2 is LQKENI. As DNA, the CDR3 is TGTGCCAGCTCACCAGTAAAGGGGGCTACCTACGAGCAGTACTTC. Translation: CASSPVKGATYEQYF.

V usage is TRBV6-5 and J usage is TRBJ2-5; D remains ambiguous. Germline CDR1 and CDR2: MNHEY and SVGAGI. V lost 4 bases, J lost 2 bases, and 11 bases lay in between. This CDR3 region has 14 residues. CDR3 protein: CASSSPSVQETQYF. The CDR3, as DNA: TGTGCCAGCAGTTCACCGAGCGTACAAGAGACCCAGTACTTC.

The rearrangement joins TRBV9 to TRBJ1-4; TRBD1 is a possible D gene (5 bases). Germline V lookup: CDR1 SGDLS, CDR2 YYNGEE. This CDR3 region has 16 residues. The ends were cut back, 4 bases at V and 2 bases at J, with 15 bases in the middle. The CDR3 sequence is CASSPGGGTTNEKLFF. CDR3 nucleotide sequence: TGTGCCAGCAGCCCGGGTGGGGGGACCACTAATGAAAAACTGTTTTTT.